Listed below are T cell receptor beta chains from one sample, sequenced in a study of monozygotic twins with inflammatory bowel disease. TCRdb processed the 5' RACE reads again and assigns one entry to each CDR3 protein, with no DNA. The listing contains approximately 120,000 distinct CDR3 sequences. The specimen was blood. These receptors originate from a human donor with ulcerative colitis or Crohn's disease, or a healthy co-twin of an affected twin (not recorded which). CDR3s include the opening cysteine and the closing phenylalanine or tryptophan.

j_call: TRBJ2-2
v_call: TRBV7-8
cdr3_aa: CASSLGGSGFAGELFF

j_call: TRBJ2-1
v_call: TRBV28
cdr3_aa: CASSLYWFRGRSSYNEQFF

j_call: TRBJ2-7
v_call: TRBV12-5
cdr3_aa: CASGSIDSSYEQYF

j_call: TRBJ2-2
v_call: TRBV5-6
cdr3_aa: CASSLQAGHSTGELFF

j_call: TRBJ2-5
v_call: TRBV20-1
cdr3_aa: CSARSLAGEVKETQYF

j_call: TRBJ1-1
v_call: TRBV12-3/TRBV12-4
cdr3_aa: CASSLETGYTEAFF

j_call: TRBJ2-3
v_call: TRBV7-2
cdr3_aa: CASSLASGDTQYF

j_call: TRBJ2-7
v_call: TRBV29-1
cdr3_aa: CSVEDPGPTYEQYF

j_call: TRBJ2-5
v_call: TRBV7-2
cdr3_aa: CASSKGLAGETQYF

j_call: TRBJ2-3
v_call: TRBV29-1
cdr3_aa: CAGDRGADTQYF

j_call: TRBJ2-1
v_call: TRBV5-4
cdr3_aa: CASPRLGEYNEQFF

j_call: TRBJ1-1
v_call: TRBV7-9
cdr3_aa: CASSYGGEAFF

j_call: TRBJ2-7
v_call: TRBV9
cdr3_aa: CASSDPTGGPYEQYF

j_call: TRBJ2-5
v_call: TRBV28
cdr3_aa: CASSTPLAGGPGETQYF

j_call: TRBJ1-6
v_call: TRBV9
cdr3_aa: CASKTGGNNSPLHF

j_call: TRBJ2-2
v_call: TRBV29-1
cdr3_aa: CSVGIPTGELFF

j_call: TRBJ2-1
v_call: TRBV7-3
cdr3_aa: CASSPYKREYGEQFF

j_call: TRBJ1-3
v_call: TRBV7-9
cdr3_aa: CASSFRVAGPGNTIYF

j_call: TRBJ1-6
v_call: TRBV12-3/TRBV12-4
cdr3_aa: CASRDAYSPLHF

j_call: TRBJ1-4
v_call: TRBV19
cdr3_aa: CAGQARGGANEKLFF

j_call: TRBJ2-1
v_call: TRBV12-3/TRBV12-4
cdr3_aa: CASSHRGLSYNEQFF

j_call: TRBJ2-3
v_call: TRBV29-1
cdr3_aa: CSVAGPTSGRGTDTQYF

j_call: TRBJ1-5
v_call: TRBV20-1
cdr3_aa: CSANGNSGYSNQPQHF